A selection of T cell receptor beta chains follows, all from one sample in a study of cytomegalovirus exposure and HLA in healthy donors. The assay was immunoSEQ multiplex PCR, and TCRdb's table has in-frame clones only and misses some. The data show 150,000 or so clones, with approximately 81% seen just once and 6% to 8% held by the top ten. The sample consisted of PBMCs. These receptors came from a male donor in good health and CMV-seronegative. The CDR3 runs from the conserved cysteine through the conserved F or W. The D gene is left open where the match is weak. The listing skips clone size in some rows; elsewhere it reads once, few, many or a size class.

TRBV5-6	TRBJ2-5	TRBD1	once	CASGNRGFQETQYF	TGTGCCAGCGGTAACAGGGGATTCCAAGAGACCCAGTACTTC
TRBV7-9	TRBJ1-6	-	-	CASSGQPDSPLHF	TGTGCCAGCAGCGGACAGCCCGATTCACCCCTCCACTTT
TRBV29-1	TRBJ1-1	TRBD1	-	CSATGEPEAFF	TGCAGCGCGACAGGGGAACCTGAAGCTTTCTTT
TRBV4-1	TRBJ2-7	TRBD2	-	CASSPLAGDTYEQYF	TGCGCCAGCAGCCCCCTAGCGGGAGATACCTACGAGCAGTACTTC
TRBV25-1	TRBJ2-1	TRBD2	-	CASKVGLAGFGEQFF	TGTGCCAGCAAGGTGGGACTAGCGGGATTTGGTGAGCAGTTCTTC
TRBV5-1	TRBJ2-7	TRBD1	-	CASTTGAGWDEQYF	TGCGCCAGCACCACAGGGGCCGGATGGGACGAGCAGTACTTC
TRBV4-3	TRBJ1-1	-	-	CASSQGGVNTEAFF	TGCGCCAGCAGCCAAGGGGGGGTGAACACTGAAGCTTTCTTT
TRBV25-1	TRBJ2-2	-	-	CASSAVDTGELFF	TGTGCCAGCAGTGCAGTGGACACCGGGGAGCTGTTTTTT
TRBV19	TRBJ2-2	TRBD1	-	CASSTFPGTDNTGELFF	TGTGCCAGTAGTACCTTCCCCGGGACAGACAACACCGGGGAGCTGTTTTTT
TRBV7-9	TRBJ2-6	-	once	CASNAMGLPEANVLTF	TGTGCCAGCAACGCGATGGGACTCCCTGAGGCCAACGTCCTGACTTTC
TRBV25-1	TRBJ1-5	TRBD1	-	CASTQRQGEGNQPQHF	TGTGCCAGCACTCAACGACAGGGGGAGGGCAATCAGCCCCAGCATTTT
TRBV7-9	TRBJ2-5	-	-	CSSSPTGETQYF	TGTTCCAGCAGCCCCACCGGGGAGACCCAGTACTTC
TRBV7-9	TRBJ2-5	-	-	CSSSLAQAGIETQYF	TGTTCCAGCAGCTTAGCGCAGGCAGGGATAGAGACCCAGTACTTC
TRBV6-1	TRBJ2-1	TRBD2	-	CALRLAGGNEQFF	TGTGCCTTACGACTAGCGGGAGGGAATGAGCAGTTCTTC
TRBV4-3	TRBJ1-1	-	-	CASSQRGGNTEAFF	TGCGCCAGCAGCCAAAGAGGGGGGAACACTGAAGCTTTCTTT
TRBV11-2	TRBJ2-2	-	-	CASNSAGALNTGELFF	TGTGCCAGCAACAGTGCTGGGGCTTTGAACACCGGGGAGCTGTTTTTT
TRBV7-9	TRBJ2-7	-	-	CASSLEAASSYEQYF	TGTGCCAGCAGCTTAGAAGCGGCTAGCTCCTACGAGCAGTACTTC
TRBV7-9	TRBJ1-2	TRBD1	-	CASSPGGQLNYGYTF	TGTGCCAGCAGCCCCGGGGGACAGTTAAACTATGGCTACACCTTC
TRBV11-3	TRBJ2-7	-	-	CASSSRGGYEQYF	TGTGCCAGCAGCTCCAGGGGTGGCTACGAGCAGTACTTC
TRBV7-9	TRBJ1-1	TRBD1	-	CASSPGQEGGTEAFF	TGTGCCAGCAGCCCCGGACAGGAAGGAGGCACTGAAGCTTTCTTT
TRBV10-3	TRBJ1-2	TRBD1	-	CASSYFWTGGANYGYTF	TGTGCCAGCAGTTACTTCTGGACAGGGGGGGCTAACTATGGCTACACCTTC
TRBV27	TRBJ2-3	TRBD2	-	CASSFFLAGSTDTQYF	TGTGCCAGCAGCTTCTTCCTAGCGGGGAGCACAGATACGCAGTATTTT
TRBV30	TRBJ2-4	-	-	CAWSVNQKNIQYF	TGTGCCTGGAGTGTAAACCAGAAAAACATTCAGTACTTC
TRBV7-9	TRBJ2-3	TRBD2	-	CASKAGALDTQYF	TGTGCCAGCAAAGCGGGAGCTTTAGATACGCAGTATTTT
TRBV9	TRBJ2-1	TRBD2	-	CASSAGKLAGGVNEQFF	TGTGCCAGCAGCGCTGGGAAGCTAGCGGGAGGTGTCAATGAGCAGTTCTTC
TRBV19	TRBJ2-6	-	-	CASSIGTGYGANVLTF	TGTGCCAGTAGTATAGGCACAGGGTATGGGGCCAACGTCCTGACTTTC
TRBV14	TRBJ2-5	-	-	CASSQDPQYQETQYF	TGTGCCAGCAGCCAAGACCCCCAGTACCAAGAGACCCAGTACTTC
TRBV28	TRBJ1-1	TRBD1	-	CASSPGQGAITEAFF	TGTGCCAGCAGCCCGGGACAGGGGGCAATCACTGAAGCTTTCTTT
TRBV4-2	TRBJ2-1	TRBD2	-	CASSQDLTSGAYNEQFF	TGTGCCAGCAGCCAAGACTTGACCAGCGGGGCTTACAATGAGCAGTTCTTC
TRBV7-2	TRBJ2-5	TRBD2	-	CASSLGLAGGGGQETQYF	TGTGCCAGCAGCTTAGGGCTAGCGGGAGGGGGGGGCCAAGAGACCCAGTACTTC
TRBV27	TRBJ2-1	TRBD1	few	CASSFDYRGQDEQFF	TGTGCCAGCAGTTTTGATTACAGGGGGCAGGATGAGCAGTTCTTC
TRBV7-9	TRBJ2-7	-	-	CASSLFDSGVYEQYF	TGTGCCAGCAGCTTATTCGACTCAGGGGTTTACGAGCAGTACTTC
TRBV7-2	TRBJ2-7	TRBD2	-	CASSPPGLAGGEQYF	TGTGCCAGCAGCCCGCCGGGACTAGCGGGAGGCGAGCAGTACTTC
TRBV28	TRBJ2-7	TRBD1	-	CASSVQGAEEQYF	TGTGCCAGCAGTGTTCAGGGGGCGGAAGAGCAGTACTTC
TRBV28	TRBJ2-3	-	-	CASSPLASTDTQYF	TGTGCCAGCAGCCCCCTGGCTAGCACAGATACGCAGTATTTT
TRBV6-5	TRBJ1-2	TRBD1	once	CASRSIGTGGNGYTF	TGTGCCAGCAGATCGATTGGGACAGGGGGTAATGGCTACACCTTC
TRBV5-6	TRBJ2-7	TRBD1	-	CASRQGSTYEQYF	TGTGCCAGCAGACAGGGGAGTACCTACGAGCAGTACTTC
TRBV6-1	TRBJ2-1	-	-	CASREGVSNEQFF	TGTGCCAGCAGAGAGGGGGTCTCCAATGAGCAGTTCTTC
TRBV4-3	TRBJ2-1	-	-	CASSQVGGGPYNEQFF	TGCGCCAGCAGCCAAGTTGGGGGGGGCCCCTACAATGAGCAGTTCTTC
TRBV7-6	TRBJ2-1	TRBD2	-	CASSLLIAGDYNEQFF	TGTGCCAGCAGCTTATTAATAGCGGGGGACTACAATGAGCAGTTCTTC
TRBV5-5	TRBJ1-2	-	-	CASSLVAQQGYTF	TGTGCCAGCAGCTTGGTGGCACAGCAGGGCTACACCTTC
TRBV5-1	TRBJ1-1	-	-	CASSFGGNTEAFF	TGCGCCAGCAGCTTCGGGGGGAACACTGAAGCTTTCTTT